This passage covers 10 T cell receptor beta chains from one sample sequenced in a study of shared clonotypes between healthy human individuals. Clones were sequenced by immunoSEQ multiplex PCR, and TCRdb holds only the in-frame ones, with some missing. The data hold hundreds of thousands of clones, with approximately 79% observed a single time. The sequenced sample consisted of memory CD4+ T cells sorted from blood. Subset described: CD45RA-negative fraction. The origin of the receptors is a woman younger than 45 in good health.

This chain links TRBV7-9 with TRBJ2-5; 7 nucleotides line up with TRBD2. Germline V gives CDR1 SEHNR, CDR2 FQNEAQ (reference sequence). The length of the CDR3 is 13 residues. V lost 3 bases and J lost 4; bases outside the gene matches: 2. This CDR3 reads CASSFWGGETQYF. In DNA form, the CDR3 reads TGTGCCAGCAGCTTCTGGGGGGGAGAGACCCAGTACTTC.

This chain connects TRBV6-5 to TRBJ1-1; no clear D. Germline-derived CDR1 and CDR2 are MNHEY and SVGAGI. Trimming took 2 bases from V and 0 from J, leaving 10 bases between them. This CDR3 spans 15 amino acids. The CDR3 region is CASSYTRRLNTEAFF. In nucleotides, the CDR3 is TGTGCCAGCAGTTACACCCGGAGGCTGAACACTGAAGCTTTCTTT.

The rearrangement links TRBV28 to TRBJ1-4; 7 nucleotides align to TRBD1. The CDR3 extends over 15 amino acids. Germline V gene data show CDR1 as MDHEN and CDR2 as SYDVKM. Trimming at V came to 6 bases and at J to 5 bases, leaving 9 bases not matched to a gene. CDR3 sequence: CASRDGGQLNEKLFF. The CDR3 DNA reads as TGTGCCAGCAGAGACGGGGGACAGCTCAATGAAAAACTGTTTTTT. The full variable domain, its missing parts supplied by reference TRBV28 and TRBJ1-4, is DVKVTQSSRYLVKRTGEKVFLECVQDMDHENMFWYRQDPGLGLRLIYFSYDVKMKEKGDIPEGYSVSREKKERFSLILESASTNQTSMYLCASRDGGQLNEKLFFGSGTQLSVL.

V usage is TRBV7-9 and J usage is TRBJ2-7, with 8 bases aligning to TRBD2. J was trimmed by 2 bases and V by 1 base; bases with no gene match: 4. The CDR3 length is 15 residues. The germline gives CDR1 SEHNR, CDR2 FQNEAQ (reference sequence). The CDR3 spells CASSLVSGSPYEQYF. For the CDR3, the DNA is TGTGCCAGCAGCTTAGTCAGCGGGAGTCCCTACGAGCAGTACTTC.

The chain is built from TRBV11-2 and TRBJ2-5; 8 bases are shared with TRBD2. Germline V gene sequence: CDR1 SGHAT, CDR2 FQNNGV. With 4 bases clipped from V and 5 bases from J, the junction kept 6 bases outside the gene matches. The CDR3 has 14 amino acids. This chain's CDR3 is CASSSYSGGETQYF. The CDR3 DNA reads as TGTGCCAGCAGCTCCTACTCGGGAGGGGAGACCCAGTACTTC.

V is TRBV6-1 and J is TRBJ2-1; D is possibly TRBD1 (6 bases). V was trimmed by 9 bases and J by 8 bases, leaving 17 bases between them. The germline V gene encodes CDR1 MNHNS and CDR2 SASEGT. The CDR3 has 13 residues. CDR3 region: CASREQGFDEQFF. The CDR3 DNA follows: TGTGCCAGTAGGGAACAGGGTTTTGATGAGCAGTTCTTC.

The chain joins TRBV11-2 to TRBJ1-3; unclear D gene. The CDR3 has 14 residues. Trimming took 5 bases from V and 8 from J, leaving 16 bases between them. Germline loops: CDR1 SGHAT, CDR2 FQNNGV. CDR3 sequence: CASSGRAARDTIYF. The DNA of the CDR3 is TGTGCCAGCAGCGGTAGGGCCGCGCGGGACACCATATATTTT.

This chain links TRBV28 with TRBJ2-1; 14 bases are a match to TRBD2. CDR1 and CDR2 (germline): MDHEN, SYDVKM. Losses at the gene ends were 6 bases for V and 5 bases for J; bases not matched to a gene: 3. The CDR3 sequence is 15 residues long. CDR3 nucleotide sequence: TGTGCCAGCAGCCAGGGACTAGCGGGAGACAATGAGCAGTTCTTC. Translation: CASSQGLAGDNEQFF.

On this clone: This sample includes further DNA sequences coding for the same CDR3. V gene TRBV27 combines with J gene TRBJ2-7, with 8 bases aligning to TRBD1. The V gene end was trimmed by 2 bases and the J gene end by 2 bases; junction bases not matched to a gene: 2. CDR1 is MNHEY, CDR2 SMNVEV, per germline (reference sequence). The CDR3 runs to 14 residues. The CDR3 nucleotides read TGTGCCAGCAGTTTAGGGACAGGTCCCTACGAGCAGTACTTC. Its protein product is CASSLGTGPYEQYF.

The chain combines TRBV29-1 with TRBJ1-1; no clear D gene. CDR1 SQVTM and CDR2 ANQGSEA come from the germline V gene. The CDR3 contains 13 residues. Trimming shortened V by 4 bases and J by 3 bases, and 12 bases separated the two germline ends. This CDR3 reads CSVGVGMHTEAFF. For the CDR3, the DNA is TGCAGCGTTGGAGTAGGCATGCACACTGAAGCTTTCTTT.